One and the same sample provided the 4 T cell receptor beta chains below, sequenced in a study of cytomegalovirus exposure and HLA in healthy donors. 13 Jbeta primers and 60 Vbeta primers were used for the PCR. Libraries were prepared by immunoSEQ multiplex PCR; TCRdb keeps only in-frame clonotypes and omits some of them. Among 180,000 or so clones listed, approximately 84% were seen once. The source material was PBMCs. These TCRs come from a girl aged 5-17 years in good health and CMV-seropositive.

The chain employs TRBV12-5 and TRBJ2-1; D remains ambiguous. The CDR3 has 17 amino acids. V lost 0 bases, J lost 0 bases, and 12 bases lay in between. Germline V lookup: CDR1 LGHNT, CDR2 FRNRAP. The CDR3, as DNA: TGTGCTAGTGGTTTGGTAATGAAGGTAGCCTCCTACAATGAGCAGTTCTTC. Amino acids: CASGLVMKVASYNEQFF. The complete variable domain, with remaining parts taken from reference TRBV12-5 and TRBJ2-1, reads DARVTQTPRHKVTEMGQEVTMRCQPILGHNTVFWYRQTMMQGLELLAYFRNRAPLDDSGMPKDRFSAEMPDATLATLKIQPSEPRDSAVYFCASGLVMKVASYNEQFFGPGTRLTVL.

The chain joins TRBV25-1 to TRBJ1-5, with 8 nucleotides matching TRBD1. Germline values: CDR1 MGHDK, CDR2 SYGVNS. The V segment lost 6 bases and the J segment 4 bases; nucleotides outside the gene matches: 8. CDR3 length: 15 amino acids. CDR3: CASSLGTGGNQPQHF. DNA for the CDR3: TGTGCCAGCAGCCTAGGGACAGGAGGGAATCAGCCCCAGCATTTT.

This clone was counted a few times. V and J are TRBV7-2 and TRBJ1-3, with D possibly being TRBD1 (6 bases). Trimming cost V 5 bases and J 2 bases, with 16 bases left between them. CDR3 size: 16 residues. Germline V lookup: CDR1 SGHTA, CDR2 FQGNSA. As DNA, the CDR3 is TGTGCCAGCAGCCCTAGGGGGGGGCTAACTGGAAACACCATATATTTT. Protein product: CASSPRGGLTGNTIYF.

J is TRBJ2-1 and V is TRBV5-1, with D maybe TRBD1 (5 bases). The CDR3 covers 11 residues. Germline assignment: CDR1 SGHRS and CDR2 YFSETQ. The germline V and J ends were trimmed by 4 bases and 13 bases, with 12 bases remaining between them. The chain's CDR3 is CASSQDTEQFF. The CDR3 nucleotides read TGCGCCAGCAGCCAGGACACGGAACAGTTCTTC. Complete variable domain (other parts from reference TRBV5-1 and TRBJ2-1): KAGVTQTPRYLIKTRGQQVTLSCSPISGHRSVSWYQQTPGQGLQFLFEYFSETQRNKGNFPGRFSGRQFSNSRSEMNVSTLELGDSALYLCASSQDTEQFFGPGTRLTVL.